A selection of T cell receptor beta chains follows, all from one sample in a study of T cells in Graves' hyperthyroidism and ophthalmopathy. TCRdb redid the calling of the multiplex PCR reads with MiXCR, one entry per CDR3 protein. The sample records 300,000 to 450,000 distinct CDR3 sequences, 13% being singletons. Sequencing was done on a sample of blood. Source of these receptors: a man aged 25-45 years with Graves' hyperthyroidism that later progressed to Graves' ophthalmopathy. CDR3s include the opening cysteine and the closing phenylalanine or tryptophan. D genes are given only for firm matches. Some rows have no size entry. The others give once, few or many, or a class for an expanded clone.

CDR3aa: CASSRGPADTQYF
CDR3nt: TGTGCCAGCTCCCGAGGACCAGCAGATACGCAGTATTTT
abundance: many
j_gene: TRBJ2-3
v_gene: TRBV18
d_gene: -

CDR3aa: CASSLLLLAGVDNEQFF
CDR3nt: TGTGCCAGCAGCTTATTGCTACTAGCGGGGGTGGACAATGAGCAGTTCTTC
abundance: many
j_gene: TRBJ2-1
v_gene: TRBV7-8
d_gene: TRBD2

CDR3aa: CASSYTGGPYEQYF
CDR3nt: TGTGCCAGTAGTTACACAGGGGGCCCCTACGAGCAGTACTTC
abundance: -
j_gene: TRBJ2-7
v_gene: TRBV19
d_gene: TRBD1

CDR3aa: CASSRTSGIHRTKDNEQFF
CDR3nt: TGTGCCAGCAGCCGGACTAGCGGGATCCACCGGACTAAAGACAATGAGCAGTTCTTC
abundance: many
j_gene: TRBJ2-1
v_gene: TRBV7-9
d_gene: TRBD2

CDR3aa: CASSRRDRGSPLHF
CDR3nt: TGTGCCAGCAGCCGACGGGACAGGGGCTCACCCCTCCACTTT
abundance: few
j_gene: TRBJ1-6
v_gene: TRBV27
d_gene: TRBD1

CDR3aa: CRIRGEGISNQPQHF
CDR3nt: TGCAGGATAAGAGGGGAGGGGATCAGCAATCAGCCCCAGCATTTT
abundance: many
j_gene: TRBJ1-5
v_gene: TRBV29-1
d_gene: -

CDR3aa: CASSRGLDGNNEQFF
CDR3nt: TGCGCCAGCAGCCGGGGCTTGGACGGCAACAATGAGCAGTTCTTC
abundance: many
j_gene: TRBJ2-1
v_gene: TRBV5-1
d_gene: -

CDR3aa: CSAQDRGPEQYF
CDR3nt: TGCAGTGCGCAGGACAGGGGGCCCGAGCAGTACTTC
abundance: -
j_gene: TRBJ2-7
v_gene: TRBV20-1
d_gene: TRBD1

CDR3aa: CASSLDGDEAFF
CDR3nt: TGTGCCAGCAGTCTCGACGGCGATGAAGCTTTCTTT
abundance: many
j_gene: TRBJ1-1
v_gene: TRBV12-3/TRBV12-4
d_gene: -

CDR3aa: CSASFVRGYEQYF
CDR3nt: TGCAGTGCTAGTTTTGTCAGGGGTTACGAGCAGTACTTC
abundance: many
j_gene: TRBJ2-7
v_gene: TRBV20-1
d_gene: -

CDR3aa: CASSLRTGDIGELFF
CDR3nt: TGTGCCAGCAGCTTGAGGACAGGGGATATCGGGGAGCTGTTTTTT
abundance: -
j_gene: TRBJ2-2
v_gene: TRBV5-4
d_gene: TRBD1

CDR3aa: CATSRDRLAGETQYF
CDR3nt: TGTGCCACCAGCAGAGATCGTCTAGCCGGGGAGACCCAGTACTTC
abundance: few
j_gene: TRBJ2-5
v_gene: TRBV15
d_gene: -

CDR3aa: CASSLAGTQETQYF
CDR3nt: TGTGCCAGCAGCTTAGCAGGGACCCAAGAGACCCAGTACTTC
abundance: many
j_gene: TRBJ2-5
v_gene: TRBV7-2
d_gene: -

CDR3aa: CASSWGASGNTIYF
CDR3nt: TGTGCCAGCAGTTGGGGGGCCTCTGGAAACACCATATATTTT
abundance: -
j_gene: TRBJ1-3
v_gene: TRBV6-5
d_gene: -

CDR3aa: CAWRLDGYTF
CDR3nt: TGTGCCTGGAGGTTGGATGGCTACACCTTC
abundance: many
j_gene: TRBJ1-2
v_gene: TRBV30
d_gene: -

CDR3aa: CASSLRGTGGDTEAFF
CDR3nt: TGTGCCAGCAGTTTACGGGGTACTGGGGGGGATACTGAAGCTTTCTTT
abundance: -
j_gene: TRBJ1-1
v_gene: TRBV27
d_gene: -

CDR3aa: CASSPWKEPYEQYF
CDR3nt: TGTGCCAGCAGCCCCTGGAAGGAACCCTACGAGCAGTACTTC
abundance: -
j_gene: TRBJ2-7
v_gene: TRBV3-1
d_gene: -

CDR3aa: CASRGSGGSGNEQFF
CDR3nt: TGTGCCAGCAGGGGTAGCGGGGGATCGGGTAATGAGCAGTTCTTC
abundance: -
j_gene: TRBJ2-1
v_gene: TRBV2
d_gene: TRBD2

CDR3aa: CATSRGRQVSGYTF
CDR3nt: TGTGCCACCAGCAGAGGCCGACAGGTCTCTGGCTACACCTTC
abundance: -
j_gene: TRBJ1-2
v_gene: TRBV15
d_gene: -

CDR3aa: CASSLLAGTYEQYF
CDR3nt: TGTGCCAGCAGCTTGCTAGCGGGGACCTACGAGCAGTACTTC
abundance: many
j_gene: TRBJ2-7
v_gene: TRBV7-2
d_gene: TRBD2

CDR3aa: CASSFGGVNTGELFF
CDR3nt: TGTGCCAGCAGCTTCGGGGGGGTGAACACCGGGGAGCTGTTTTTT
abundance: many
j_gene: TRBJ2-2
v_gene: TRBV11-3
d_gene: TRBD2

CDR3aa: CASSSSVGTGDEQYF
CDR3nt: TGTGCCAGCAGTTCCTCCGTCGGGACAGGGGACGAGCAGTACTTC
abundance: many
j_gene: TRBJ2-7
v_gene: TRBV28
d_gene: TRBD1

CDR3aa: CASSKFLFEQYF
CDR3nt: TGTGCCAGCAGTAAATTCCTTTTCGAGCAGTACTTC
abundance: many
j_gene: TRBJ2-7
v_gene: TRBV12-3/TRBV12-4
d_gene: -

CDR3aa: CASSFLGHLPGYEQYF
CDR3nt: TGTGCCAGCAGTTTCCTTGGACACCTTCCGGGTTACGAGCAGTACTTC
abundance: many
j_gene: TRBJ2-7
v_gene: TRBV28
d_gene: -

CDR3aa: CASSQVGIPSYGYTF
CDR3nt: TGTGCCAGCAGCCAAGTTGGGATCCCGAGCTATGGCTACACCTTC
abundance: -
j_gene: TRBJ1-2
v_gene: TRBV3-1
d_gene: -

CDR3aa: CSVEGTKVRIDTEAFF
CDR3nt: TGCAGCGTTGAAGGTACCAAAGTCCGGATAGACACTGAAGCTTTCTTT
abundance: -
j_gene: TRBJ1-1
v_gene: TRBV29-1
d_gene: -

CDR3aa: CASRALAGGPRAYNEQFF
CDR3nt: TGTGCCAGCAGAGCACTAGCGGGGGGGCCGAGGGCCTACAATGAGCAGTTCTTC
abundance: -
j_gene: TRBJ2-1
v_gene: TRBV11-2
d_gene: TRBD2

CDR3aa: CASSLVTGGTDTQYF
CDR3nt: TGTGCCAGCAGCTTAGTAACAGGGGGTACAGATACGCAGTATTTT
abundance: -
j_gene: TRBJ2-3
v_gene: TRBV7-9
d_gene: TRBD1

CDR3aa: CASSSPGLAGVLYNEQFF
CDR3nt: TGTGCCAGCAGCTCACCGGGACTAGCGGGGGTCCTCTACAATGAGCAGTTCTTC
abundance: many
j_gene: TRBJ2-1
v_gene: TRBV11-2
d_gene: TRBD2

CDR3aa: CASSENFRGAFF
CDR3nt: TGTGCCAGCAGTGAGAACTTCAGGGGAGCTTTCTTT
abundance: -
j_gene: TRBJ1-1
v_gene: TRBV6-4
d_gene: -

CDR3aa: CASTRQGPSYNSPLHF
CDR3nt: TGTGCCAGCACTAGACAGGGGCCCTCCTATAATTCACCCCTCCACTTT
abundance: -
j_gene: TRBJ1-6
v_gene: TRBV2
d_gene: TRBD1

CDR3aa: CSAKWPSGTHNEQFF
CDR3nt: TGCAGTGCGAAGTGGCCTAGCGGGACCCACAATGAGCAGTTCTTC
abundance: few
j_gene: TRBJ2-1
v_gene: TRBV20-1
d_gene: TRBD2

CDR3aa: CASSYLIAGGTDTQYF
CDR3nt: TGTGCCAGCAGTTACCTCATAGCGGGGGGCACAGATACGCAGTATTTT
abundance: -
j_gene: TRBJ2-3
v_gene: TRBV6-6
d_gene: TRBD2

CDR3aa: CASSLSPGSDTQYF
CDR3nt: TGTGCCAGCAGCTTAAGTCCGGGGTCAGATACGCAGTATTTT
abundance: many
j_gene: TRBJ2-3
v_gene: TRBV7-7
d_gene: -

CDR3aa: CASSPLKEAYGYTF
CDR3nt: TGTGCCAGCAGCCCTTTGAAAGAGGCCTATGGCTACACCTTC
abundance: many
j_gene: TRBJ1-2
v_gene: TRBV3-1
d_gene: -

CDR3aa: CASSPRDSGVEKLFF
CDR3nt: TGTGCCAGCTCACCACGCGACTCAGGGGTTGAAAAACTGTTTTTT
abundance: -
j_gene: TRBJ1-4
v_gene: TRBV18
d_gene: -

CDR3aa: CSARTETFF
CDR3nt: TGCAGTGCCCGAACTGAAACTTTCTTT
abundance: few
j_gene: TRBJ1-1
v_gene: TRBV20-1
d_gene: -

CDR3aa: CSARDPTSDRTDTQYF
CDR3nt: TGCAGTGCTAGGGACCCTACTAGCGACCGCACAGATACGCAGTATTTT
abundance: many
j_gene: TRBJ2-3
v_gene: TRBV20-1
d_gene: TRBD2

CDR3aa: CASGLKRTGAEETQYF
CDR3nt: TGTGCTAGTGGTTTGAAAAGGACAGGGGCTGAAGAGACCCAGTACTTC
abundance: -
j_gene: TRBJ2-5
v_gene: TRBV12-5
d_gene: TRBD1

CDR3aa: CASSWGQGERPQHF
CDR3nt: TGTGCCAGCAGCTGGGGACAGGGGGAACGGCCCCAGCATTTT
abundance: many
j_gene: TRBJ1-5
v_gene: TRBV6-1
d_gene: TRBD1

CDR3aa: CASGLVKILGWAEQFYQPQHF
CDR3nt: TGTGCTAGTGGTTTGGTAAAGATATTGGGCTGGGCAGAGCAATTCTATCAGCCCCAGCATTTT
abundance: -
j_gene: TRBJ1-5
v_gene: TRBV12-5
d_gene: -

CDR3aa: CASSSRSERLYEQYF
CDR3nt: TGTGCCAGCAGCTCCCGCTCCGAAAGACTCTACGAGCAGTACTTC
abundance: few
j_gene: TRBJ2-7
v_gene: TRBV7-9
d_gene: -

CDR3aa: CSADDRGRFYGYTF
CDR3nt: TGCAGTGCAGACGACAGGGGGCGCTTCTACGGCTACACCTTC
abundance: few
j_gene: TRBJ1-2
v_gene: TRBV20-1
d_gene: TRBD1

CDR3aa: CASSLGPGNYYGYTF
CDR3nt: TGTGCCAGCAGCTTAGGTCCAGGGAACTACTATGGCTACACCTTC
abundance: -
j_gene: TRBJ1-2
v_gene: TRBV13
d_gene: -

CDR3aa: CASSEARRVYGYTF
CDR3nt: TGTGCCAGCAGTGAAGCGCGCAGGGTCTATGGCTACACCTTC
abundance: many
j_gene: TRBJ1-2
v_gene: TRBV6-1
d_gene: -

CDR3aa: CASSGEQGIYGYTF
CDR3nt: TGTGCCAGCAGCGGAGAACAGGGAATCTATGGCTACACCTTC
abundance: many
j_gene: TRBJ1-2
v_gene: TRBV2
d_gene: -

CDR3aa: CSARDSQRGTEAFF
CDR3nt: TGCAGTGCTAGAGATTCACAGCGGGGCACTGAAGCTTTCTTT
abundance: -
j_gene: TRBJ1-1
v_gene: TRBV20-1
d_gene: -

CDR3aa: CSVEPRNTEAFF
CDR3nt: TGCAGCGTTGAACCAAGGAACACTGAAGCTTTCTTT
abundance: many
j_gene: TRBJ1-1
v_gene: TRBV29-1
d_gene: -

CDR3aa: CAISEGGVGPYEQYF
CDR3nt: TGTGCCATCAGTGAAGGTGGGGTTGGGCCCTACGAGCAGTACTTC
abundance: few
j_gene: TRBJ2-7
v_gene: TRBV10-3
d_gene: -

CDR3aa: CASSIEGPGNQPQHF
CDR3nt: TGTGCCAGTAGTATAGAGGGGCCGGGTAATCAGCCCCAGCATTTT
abundance: few
j_gene: TRBJ1-5
v_gene: TRBV19
d_gene: -

CDR3aa: CASSAHPGGNTEAFF
CDR3nt: TGTGCCAGCAGCGCCCACCCAGGGGGCAACACTGAAGCTTTCTTT
abundance: -
j_gene: TRBJ1-1
v_gene: TRBV9
d_gene: TRBD1

CDR3aa: CASSQIRGNTIYF
CDR3nt: TGTGCCAGCAGCCAAATCCGAGGAAACACCATATATTTT
abundance: few
j_gene: TRBJ1-3
v_gene: TRBV4-2
d_gene: -